The 29 T cell receptor beta chains presented below share a single source sample, sequenced in a study of blood T cell repertoires in COVID-19. Profiled with immunoSEQ multiplex PCR; TCRdb holds only in-frame clones, not every one. This sample has about 180,000 clones, with over 70% found just once. Sequencing used PBMCs or T cells enriched from blood (not recorded which). Receptors originate from a man in his fifties or sixties who had been exposed to COVID-19.

The chain joins TRBV18 to TRBJ2-1; the match to TRBD1 covers 7 bases. Trimming took 5 bases from V and 6 from J; bases not matched to a gene: 7. The CDR3 is 14 amino acids. CDR1 is KGHSH and CDR2 is LQKENI in the germline V gene. CDR3 residues: CASSSTGFFNEQFF. The CDR3 nucleotides read TGTGCCAGCTCATCGACAGGGTTCTTCAATGAGCAGTTCTTC.

The chain combines TRBV19 with TRBJ2-3, with 7 bases aligning to TRBD1. The CDR3 contains 14 residues. The germline V gene has CDR1 LNHDA and CDR2 SQIVND (reference sequence). V shed 6 bases, J shed 3 bases, and the junction held 6 bases outside the gene matches. In DNA form, the CDR3 reads TGTGCCAGTAGCCCGACAGGGTGGACAGATACGCAGTATTTT. Its translation: CASSPTGWTDTQYF.

V is TRBV10-3 and J is TRBJ1-1; 9 bases map to TRBD1. The length of the CDR3 is 17 residues. Germline V gives CDR1 ENHRY, CDR2 SYGVKD. Trimming took 0 bases from V and 0 from J; bases not matched to a gene: 5. The CDR3 loop is CAISESGTGWVNTEAFF. DNA for the CDR3: TGTGCCATCAGTGAGTCCGGGACAGGGTGGGTGAACACTGAAGCTTTCTTT.

This clone was detected only once. This chain uses TRBV6-5 with TRBJ2-7; 10 positions agree with TRBD1. In germline, CDR1 is MNHEY, CDR2 SVGAGI. This CDR3 has 14 residues. Trimming cost V 7 bases and J 5 bases; bases outside gene matches: 8. CDR3 in DNA: TGTGCCAGCAAACTCCGGGACAGGGGCCACGAGCAGTACTTC. It specifies CASKLRDRGHEQYF.

This chain links TRBV7-8 with TRBJ2-1; D is undetermined. This CDR3 has 19 residues. V lost 5 bases to trimming and J lost 4 bases, with 27 bases between them. From germline, CDR1 is SGHVS and CDR2 FQNEAQ. CDR3 nucleotide sequence: TGTGCCAGCAGCCCGGTGCGACCCGCTAGTCCGCGCTTTTACAATGAGCAGTTCTTC. It yields the protein CASSPVRPASPRFYNEQFF.

The chain uses TRBV19 and TRBJ2-7; 8 nucleotides match TRBD2. The ends lost 8 bases at V and 2 bases at J; junction bases unmatched: 8. The CDR3 totals 14 residues. Germline assignment: CDR1 LNHDA and CDR2 SQIVND (reference sequence). The CDR3 nucleotides read TGTGCCAGTGCCGGGACTAGGGACCCCTACGAGCAGTACTTC. It yields the protein CASAGTRDPYEQYF.

The rearrangement joins TRBV2 to TRBJ2-2, with D possibly matching TRBD2 (6 bases). CDR3 length: 12 residues. V gave up 5 bases and J gave up 9 bases, with 10 bases separating them. Germline V gene lookup returns CDR1 SNHLY and CDR2 FYNNEI. CDR3 bases: TGTGCCAGCAGTACCGGGAGCAGGGAGCTGTTTTTT. Protein product: CASSTGSRELFF.

V usage is TRBV19 and J usage is TRBJ2-7; 9 nucleotides align to TRBD1. Germline CDR1 reads LNHDA; CDR2 reads SQIVND (reference sequence). The J segment lost 2 bases and the V segment lost 9 bases, leaving 8 bases of the junction unmatched. The CDR3 totals 14 residues. CDR3 residues: CASSRDRVTYEQYF. The CDR3 nucleotides are TGTGCCAGCTCACGGGACAGGGTAACCTACGAGCAGTACTTC.

The chain couples TRBV21-1 to TRBJ2-5; the table's TRBD2 call for D was not verified on the DNA. TRBV21-1 is a pseudogene segment. This CDR3 is 17 amino acids long. The CDR3 nucleotides read TGTGCCAGCAGCAAAGCGGGGACTAGCGGAGAGGGGGAGACCCAGTACTTC. This gives the protein CASSKAGTSGEGETQYF.

The chain uses TRBV5-1 and TRBJ2-3, with a tentative D call TRBD2 (5 bases). CDR3 length: 14 amino acids. Trimming left V 4 bases short and J 0 bases short, with 9 bases between. Germline V CDR1 and CDR2: SGHRS, YFSETQ. CDR3 in DNA: TGCGCCAGCAGCAGAGCGGCAAGCACAGATACGCAGTATTTT. Amino acids: CASSRAASTDTQYF. The whole variable domain, filled in from reference TRBV5-1 and TRBJ2-3, reads KAGVTQTPRYLIKTRGQQVTLSCSPISGHRSVSWYQQTPGQGLQFLFEYFSETQRNKGNFPGRFSGRQFSNSRSEMNVSTLELGDSALYLCASSRAASTDTQYFGPGTRLTVL.

The J gene is TRBJ1-1, the V gene TRBV11-3; 9 nucleotides match TRBD1. There are 13 residues in the CDR3. V was clipped by 6 bases and J by 5 bases; unmatched bases: 4. Looked up from germline, CDR1 is SGHNT and CDR2 is YENEEA. The CDR3 sequence is CASRRGTGTEAFF. The CDR3 nucleotides are TGTGCCAGCAGGCGCGGGACAGGGACTGAAGCTTTCTTT.

The chain has TRBV12-3 or TRBV12-4 and TRBJ1-2; no firm D call. The ends were cut back, 8 bases at V and 4 bases at J, with 11 bases in the middle. There are 12 residues in the CDR3. CDR3 region: CASQPPGYGYTF. Written as DNA, the CDR3 is TGTGCCAGCCAGCCCCCAGGCTATGGCTACACCTTC.

This sequence joins TRBV27 and TRBJ2-2; D unresolved. The CDR3 length is 12 residues. Deletions cut 5 bases from V and 3 bases from J, with 4 bases between. Germline V gene data show CDR1 as MNHEY and CDR2 as SMNVEV (reference sequence). CDR3 loop: CASSPYTGELFF. The CDR3 DNA reads TGTGCCAGCAGTCCGTACACCGGGGAGCTGTTTTTT.

This chain joins TRBV29-1 and TRBJ2-5, with a tentative D call TRBD1 (6 bases). There are 11 residues in the CDR3. V lost 8 bases, J lost 4 bases, and 11 bases lay in between. Germline V gene data show CDR1 as SQVTM and CDR2 as ANQGSEA. The CDR3 sequence: CSMSRGETQYF. The CDR3 nucleotides are TGCAGCATGAGCAGGGGAGAGACCCAGTACTTC.

This sequence joins TRBV6-5 and TRBJ1-3; D is unresolved. Trimming pared 2 bases from V and 4 bases from J, leaving 6 bases between. The CDR3 has 13 residues. Germline V gene data show CDR1 as MNHEY and CDR2 as SVGAGI. The CDR3 spells CASSYARGNTIYF. In nucleotides, the CDR3 is TGTGCCAGCAGTTACGCCAGGGGAAACACCATATATTTT.

The chain combines TRBV5-1 with TRBJ2-5; 9 bases match TRBD1. The trim removed 2 bases at V and 5 bases at J, leaving 4 bases unmatched. This CDR3 has 14 amino acids. In germline, CDR1 is SGHRS, CDR2 YFSETQ. As DNA, the CDR3 is TGCGCCAGCAGCTTAACAGGGGGCCGGGAGACCCAGTACTTC. Translation: CASSLTGGRETQYF.

The gene calls are TRBV7-8 and TRBJ1-4; TRBD1 matches at 11 bases. Germline V gene data show CDR1 as SGHVS and CDR2 as FQNEAQ. V lost 7 bases to trimming and J lost 5 bases; unmatched junction nucleotides: 3. CDR3 size: 14 residues. The CDR3 is CASTGDRGNEKLFF. CDR3 in DNA: TGTGCCAGCACGGGGGACAGGGGGAATGAAAAACTGTTTTTT.

This clone was picked up one time. The chain couples TRBV7-9 to TRBJ1-5; a possible D gene is TRBD1 (6 bases). The V and J ends lost 3 bases and 3 bases respectively, with 12 bases between them. The length of the CDR3 is 15 residues. Germline V gene data show CDR1 as SEHNR and CDR2 as FQNEAQ (reference sequence). CDR3: CASSFDSGHNQPQHF. Written as DNA, the CDR3 is TGTGCCAGCAGCTTTGATTCGGGACACAATCAGCCCCAGCATTTT.

The J gene is TRBJ2-7, the V gene TRBV2; 10 bases fit TRBD1. The CDR3 loop spans 14 amino acids. The germline V gene has CDR1 SNHLY and CDR2 FYNNEI. V shed 7 bases and J 3 bases; nucleotides not matched to a gene: 6. The CDR3 DNA reads as TGTGCCAGCAATTCGGGGACAGGGGACTACGAGCAGTACTTC. Protein product: CASNSGTGDYEQYF.

There are a few counts of this clone. The chain has TRBV10-3 and TRBJ2-5; 7 bases align to TRBD1. This CDR3 spans 13 amino acids. Germline assignment: CDR1 ENHRY and CDR2 SYGVKD. Germline trimming cut 6 bases from V and 4 bases from J; bases unmatched to any gene: 5. The CDR3 here is CAIRKTGSETQYF. CDR3 DNA sequence: TGTGCCATCAGGAAGACAGGGTCAGAGACCCAGTACTTC.

This chain connects TRBV7-2 to TRBJ2-1; 12 nucleotides agree with TRBD2. Germline V gene sequence: CDR1 SGHTA, CDR2 FQGNSA. The CDR3 contains 16 residues. Losses at the gene ends were 1 base for V and 10 bases for J; bases not matched to a gene: 8. In DNA form, the CDR3 reads TGTGCCAGCAGCTTAGGGGCTAGCGGGAGGGTTGGGGAGCAGTTCTTC. This encodes CASSLGASGRVGEQFF.

The chain combines TRBV6-1 with TRBJ1-2; D remains unclear. Germline CDR1 MNHNS, CDR2 SASEGT. With 1 base removed from V and 7 bases from J, the gap between germline ends came to 13 bases. The CDR3 covers 14 residues. In DNA form, the CDR3 reads TGTGCCAGCAGTGAAGTGGGCAGCGGGAGTGGCTACACCTTC. Protein product: CASSEVGSGSGYTF.

The chain carries TRBV9 and TRBJ1-3, with 8 positions matching TRBD1. The CDR3 extends over 15 amino acids. In germline, CDR1 is SGDLS, CDR2 YYNGEE. V lost 4 bases and J lost 0; bases outside the gene matches: 3. The CDR3 region is CASSLQGVSGNTIYF. CDR3 in DNA: TGTGCCAGCAGCTTACAGGGGGTCTCTGGAAACACCATATATTTT.

The J gene is TRBJ2-1, the V gene TRBV29-1, with 8 bases lining up with TRBD2. V trimming: 5 bases; J trimming: 3 bases; junction bases outside the gene matches: 3. Germline-derived CDR1 and CDR2 are SQVTM and ANQGSEA. CDR3 length equals 13 residues. In DNA form, the CDR3 reads TGCAGCGTTCGGGAGGGAAACTACAATGAGCAGTTCTTC. Protein product: CSVREGNYNEQFF.

The rearrangement joins TRBV4-2 to TRBJ2-7, with 12 nucleotides matching TRBD2. The CDR3 covers 18 residues. In germline, CDR1 is LGHNA, CDR2 YNFKEQ. The ends lost 2 bases at V and 2 bases at J; junction bases unmatched: 10. CDR3 bases: TGTGCCAGCAGCCAAAGAGTAGGACTAGCGGGAACCCCCTACGAGCAGTACTTC. It yields the protein CASSQRVGLAGTPYEQYF.

This chain connects TRBV19 to TRBJ2-6, with 9 bases matching TRBD1. The J segment lost 2 bases and the V segment lost 5 bases, leaving 10 bases of the junction unmatched. Germline V lookup: CDR1 LNHDA, CDR2 SQIVND (reference sequence). This CDR3 comprises 18 residues. The CDR3 nucleotides are TGTGCCAGTAGTGGGGGGACAGGGAACGTTGCTGGGGCCAACGTCCTGACTTTC. Its protein product is CASSGGTGNVAGANVLTF.

CDR3 in amino acids: CASSGLAGVWGYEQYF. CDR3 sequence (DNA): TGTGCCAGCAGCGGACTAGCGGGAGTATGGGGCTACGAGCAGTACTTC. The chain employs TRBV14 and TRBJ2-7, with 13 bases matching TRBD2. Trimming removed 5 bases from V and 3 bases from J; junction bases left unmatched: 7. Germline CDR1 is SGHDN and CDR2 is FVKESK. The CDR3 consists of 16 residues.

This chain uses TRBV19 with TRBJ1-2, with D possibly TRBD1 on 6 matching bases. This CDR3 has 13 residues. Germline CDR1 LNHDA, CDR2 SQIVND (reference sequence). V lost 6 bases and J lost 5, with 13 bases in between. As DNA, the CDR3 is TGTGCCAGTAGGGGGGACAAATTATATGGCTACACCTTC. Translating gives CASRGDKLYGYTF.

This clone was seen once. The chain carries TRBV29-1 and TRBJ2-7; TRBD1 matches 11 bases. V trimming: 6 bases; J trimming: 4 bases; junction bases outside the gene matches: 2. The CDR3 is 12 amino acids. The germline V gene encodes CDR1 SQVTM and CDR2 ANQGSEA. The CDR3 protein is CSVRDRGYEQYF. The CDR3 DNA reads TGCAGCGTCCGGGACAGGGGGTACGAGCAGTACTTC.